This TCR beta chain was identified in a study of radiotherapy plus CTLA-4 blockade in lung cancer. Focal radiation and CTLA-4 blockade (ipilimumab) were tested in chemo-refractory metastatic non-small-cell lung cancer patients. Findings and limits, study-wide: Clones of tumor-derived TCRs expanded in blood after radiotherapy plus ipilimumab. Early blood T cell clone dynamics, with interferon-beta, were reported to best predict response.

The method was immunoSEQ multiplex PCR; TCRdb's version includes in-frame clones alone and lacks a portion of them. The data hold some 100,000 clones, with about 77% observed a single time. Of note for this clone: Antigen unknown.

There are 16 residues in the CDR3. The ends were cut back, 0 bases at V and 1 base at J, with 13 bases in the middle. Germline lookup yields CDR1 SGHRS and CDR2 YFSETQ. The source of this sequence is a human donor with non-small cell lung cancer who had a partial response to radiotherapy plus ipilimumab. The rearrangement joins TRBV5-1 to TRBJ1-1, with D possibly TRBD1 on 5 matching bases. The sequences come from peripheral blood, collected from a patient treated with radiotherapy plus ipilimumab. The DNA for the CDR3 is TGCGCCAGCAGCTTGGGCTCCGTTCAGGGGAACACTGAAGCTTTCTTT. Protein sequence: CASSLGSVQGNTEAFF.